These 32 T cell receptor beta chains were sequenced from one sample in a study of T cell repertoires in breast cancer. Blocking oligonucleotides added to a second nested PCR suppressed unpaired genes. MiXCR was run by TCRdb on the emulsion pairing reads, yielding one entry per CDR3 protein. Of about 4,400 distinct CDR3 sequences detected, just over 35% appear once; the ten largest clones hold approximately 33%. Paired alpha-beta TCRs of CD8+ T cells were analyzed by expanded emulsion RT-PCR. The sequencing sample was made of CD8+ T cells. The receptors come from a pool of human donors with breast cancer or a healthy control (not recorded which).

This clonotype occurred many times. The genes are TRBV15 and TRBJ1-1; TRBD1 matches 10 bases. J gave up 10 bases and V 1 base, and 6 bases lay outside the gene matches. Germline assignment: CDR1 LNHNV and CDR2 YYDKDF (reference sequence). The CDR3 is made up of 14 amino acids. CDR3 DNA: TGTGCCACCAGCAGAGGGGACAGGGGATTTGGAGCTTTCTTT. Protein sequence: CATSRGDRGFGAFF.

The gene calls are TRBV10-1 and TRBJ2-7; TRBD2 matches 8 bases. This CDR3 spans 16 amino acids. V trimming: 2 bases; J trimming: 1 base; junction bases outside the gene matches: 7. The germline gives CDR1 WNHNN, CDR2 SYGVQD (reference sequence). CDR3 coding DNA: TGCGCCAGCAGTGAGATAGAAAGCGGGGGATCCTACGAGCAGTACTTC. It specifies CASSEIESGGSYEQYF.

This clonotype was seen many times. The rearrangement links TRBV11-2 to TRBJ2-1; tentative D call: TRBD2 (5 bases). Germline V lookup: CDR1 SGHAT, CDR2 FQNNGV. This CDR3 is 14 amino acids long. Trimming took off 1 base at V and 9 bases at J, with 13 bases between the two ends. As DNA, the CDR3 is TGTGCCAGCAGCTTAGGGGCCGTGAGGGCTGAGCAGTTCTTC. It yields the protein CASSLGAVRAEQFF.

This clonotype was recorded only once. The chain carries TRBV5-1 and TRBJ1-2; D unclear. Germline loops: CDR1 SGHRS, CDR2 YFSETQ. There are 15 residues in the CDR3. V was pared by 2 bases and J by 4 bases, with 15 bases between. Here the CDR3 DNA reads TGCGCCAGCAGCTTAAGCTCCGTACAAGTCTATGGCTACACCTTC. Its translation: CASSLSSVQVYGYTF.

This clonotype was counted a few times. The chain joins TRBV5-6 to TRBJ1-2, with D possibly TRBD1 on 5 matching bases. CDR1 and CDR2 from the germline V gene are SGHDT and YYEEEE. Trimming shortened V by 1 base and J by 6 bases, and 10 bases separated the two germline ends. The CDR3 has 13 amino acids. The CDR3 region has the DNA TGTGCCAGCAGCTTGAAACCAGGGCATGGCTACACCTTC. The encoded protein is CASSLKPGHGYTF.

The chain couples TRBV28 to TRBJ2-4; 7 bases are shared with TRBD1. The junction had 21 bases not matched to a gene; V was cut back by 6 bases and J by 4 bases. Per the germline V gene, CDR1 is MDHEN and CDR2 is SYDVKM. The CDR3 covers 19 residues. The CDR3 spells CASSRNRGPTWGTKNIQYF. The CDR3 DNA reads TGTGCCAGCAGCCGGAACAGGGGCCCGACCTGGGGTACGAAAAACATTCAGTACTTC.

The chain employs TRBV7-3 and TRBJ2-3; 7 nucleotides align to TRBD1. Trimming took 5 bases from V and 1 from J; bases not matched to a gene: 6. In germline, CDR1 is SGHTA, CDR2 FQGTGA. CDR3 length equals 15 residues. In DNA, the CDR3 is TGTGCCAGCAGCCCACAGGGGAAGGGCACAGATACGCAGTATTTT. Protein sequence: CASSPQGKGTDTQYF.

This clonotype was counted many times. This chain links TRBV16 with TRBJ1-5, with TRBD1 identical over 9 bases. The CDR3 spans 15 residues. The V gene end was trimmed by 4 bases and the J gene end by 5 bases; junction bases not matched to a gene: 6. Germline CDR1 is KGHSY and CDR2 is FQNENV. This CDR3 reads CASSPRDRVDQPQHF. CDR3 nucleotides: TGTGCCAGCAGCCCGAGGGACAGGGTCGATCAGCCCCAGCATTTT.

In this sample, this clonotype turned up many times. The chain couples TRBV27 to TRBJ2-3, with D perhaps TRBD2 (6 bases). The V gene lost 7 bases and the J gene lost 0 bases, with 11 bases spanning the gap. The CDR3 totals 14 residues. Germline lookup yields CDR1 MNHEY and CDR2 SMNVEV (reference sequence). The CDR3 region is CASKTGTSTDTQYF. The DNA of the CDR3 is TGTGCCAGCAAGACGGGGACTAGCACAGATACGCAGTATTTT.

This clonotype showed up many times. This chain connects TRBV7-2 to TRBJ2-3; 10 nucleotides match TRBD1. Germline V lookup: CDR1 SGHTA, CDR2 FQGNSA. J was trimmed by 5 bases and V by 0 bases; bases with no gene match: 11. CDR3 size: 18 residues. CDR3 in DNA: TGTGCCAGCAGCTTAGCGAGAACGACAGGGGGCTGGAGAGATACGCAGTATTTT. It encodes CASSLARTTGGWRDTQYF.

This clonotype has just one count. This sequence may be a read error, since a much larger clone differs from it by one base. The chain uses TRBV6-1 and TRBJ1-4, with TRBD1 matching 8 bases. There are 14 residues in the CDR3. Germline V gene data show CDR1 as MNHNS and CDR2 as SASEGT. The DNA for the CDR3 is TGTGCCAGCAGTGTATCAGGGGGCCAGGAAAAACTGATTTTT. It encodes CASSVSGGQEKLIF.

V and J are TRBV7-6 and TRBJ2-7; 7 bases match TRBD1. The CDR3 runs 16 residues. The trim removed 0 bases at V and 5 bases at J, leaving 10 bases unmatched. Germline-derived CDR1 and CDR2 are SGHVS and FNYEAQ. CDR3 sequence reads: CASSLAPNRGANEQYF. For the CDR3, the DNA is TGTGCCAGCAGCTTAGCTCCGAACAGGGGAGCCAACGAGCAGTACTTC.

In this sample, this clonotype is large. The V gene is TRBV20-1, the J gene TRBJ1-2; a weak D match, TRBD1 (5 bases). V lost 0 bases and J lost 4, with 12 bases in between. The CDR3 extends over 14 amino acids. Germline V gene sequence: CDR1 DFQATT, CDR2 SNEGSKA (reference sequence). CDR3 bases: TGCAGTGCTAGAGATAGACAGATGCTCTATGGCTACACCTTC. Translating gives CSARDRQMLYGYTF.

As for this clonotype: One end of the junction varies from germline; a read error may be responsible. This sequence joins TRBV20-1 and TRBJ2-1; TRBD1 matches at 8 bases. Germline loops: CDR1 DFQATT, CDR2 SNEGSKA (reference sequence). This CDR3 has 18 residues. This chain's CDR3 is CSASSLAFRTGQYDEQFF. CDR3 DNA sequence: TGTAGTGCTAGCAGCTTGGCCTTTCGGACAGGGCAATACGATGAGCAGTTCTTC.

Notes on this clonotype: The junction differs from germline at one of its ends, possibly a read error. CDR3 DNA: TGTGCCGGCAGTTCGTTGTCCCAGCATTTT. Amino acid sequence: CAGSSLSQHF. J is TRBJ1-5 and V is TRBV28; D remains unclear. Germline CDR1 and CDR2: MDHEN and SYDVKM. The CDR3 is made up of 10 amino acids. The complete variable domain, with remaining parts taken from reference TRBV28 and TRBJ1-5, reads DVKVTQSSRYLVKRTGEKVFLECVQDMDHENMFWYRQDPGLGLRLIYFSYDVKMKEKGDIPEGYSVSREKKERFSLILESASTNQTSMYLCAGSSLSQHFGDGTRLSIL.

This clonotype counts as medium-sized (0.01 to 0.1%). The chain employs TRBV28 and TRBJ2-2; 7 nucleotides match TRBD2. V shed 3 bases, J shed 5 bases, and the junction held 6 bases outside the gene matches. This CDR3 region has 15 residues. The germline V gene has CDR1 MDHEN and CDR2 SYDVKM. This CDR3 is CASSFGGGMTGELFF. CDR3 sequence (DNA): TGTGCCAGCAGTTTTGGGGGGGGGATGACCGGGGAGCTGTTTTTT.

The chain recombines TRBV2 with TRBJ1-1, with unresolved D. The CDR3 contains 14 residues. Trimming took off 5 bases at V and 2 bases at J, with 12 bases between the two ends. Germline CDR1 SNHLY, CDR2 FYNNEI. The CDR3 sequence: CASSSKMLNTEAFF. The CDR3 DNA reads as TGTGCCAGCAGTAGTAAGATGCTAAACACTGAAGCTTTCTTT.

The gene calls are TRBV27 and TRBJ1-2, with D hard to call. CDR3 length equals 12 residues. Trimming removed 4 bases at V and 8 bases at J, with 11 bases between. CDR1 is MNHEY, CDR2 SMNVEV, per germline (reference sequence). The CDR3, as DNA: TGTGCCAGCAGTTCCTCAGATAGAGGCTACACCTTC. Protein: CASSSSDRGYTF.

This clonotype was observed a single time. The chain combines TRBV28 with TRBJ2-7; the D is unclear. Germline lookup yields CDR1 MDHEN and CDR2 SYDVKM. The V end was cut by 3 bases, the J end by 4 bases, with 13 bases between. This CDR3 is built from 14 residues. CDR3 sequence (DNA): TGTGCCAGCAGTTTCTTGGCAGGCCGATACGAGCAGTACTTC. Residues: CASSFLAGRYEQYF.

This clonotype is termed medium-sized. The chain links TRBV2 to TRBJ1-6; a possible D gene is TRBD1 (6 bases). V shed 5 bases and J shed 0 bases, with 17 bases lying between them. CDR1 is SNHLY and CDR2 is FYNNEI in the germline V gene. CDR3 length: 18 residues. CDR3 sequence reads: CASSLRQVQSSYNSPLHF. In DNA, the CDR3 is TGTGCCAGCAGTCTTCGACAGGTGCAGAGCTCCTATAATTCACCCCTCCACTTT.

To note about this clonotype: The CDR3 carries no conserved terminal phenylalanine or tryptophan, so it likely arises from a read error. The DNA is left out, because the CDR3 cannot be placed on it with certainty; the CDR3 is given as TCRdb lists it. CDR3 loop: CRAKKVTANTGERCV. The chain uses TRBV20-1 and TRBJ2-2. Per germline, CDR1 DFQATT and CDR2 SNEGSKA (reference sequence). The CDR3 is 15 amino acids in total, end residues counted.

V is TRBV20-1 and J is TRBJ1-5; 7 bases match TRBD1. J lost 1 base, V lost 3 bases, and 0 bases had no gene match. The CDR3 runs to 13 residues. Germline CDR1 and CDR2: DFQATT and SNEGSKA (reference sequence). CDR3 in amino acids: CSARTGSNQPQHF. Here the CDR3 DNA reads TGCAGTGCTAGGACAGGGAGCAATCAGCCCCAGCATTTT.

With respect to this clonotype: This CDR3 fails to terminate in the conserved phenylalanine or tryptophan, so it likely reflects a read error. This chain connects TRBV28 to TRBJ1-5, with D tentatively TRBD1 (5 bases). There are 14 residues in the CDR3. V gave up 7 bases and J gave up 7 bases, with 17 bases separating them. Per the germline V gene, CDR1 is MDHEN and CDR2 is SYDVKM. CDR3 DNA: TGTGCCAGCAATTTCAGGGAAGATCGGCAGCCCCAGCATCTT. Translated: CASNFREDRQPQHL.

A note on this clonotype: At one end, the junction sequence differs from germline, possibly due to a read error. V and J are TRBV9 and TRBJ1-2, with D uncertain. Germline CDR1 SGDLS, CDR2 YYNGEE. CDR3 size: 13 residues. CDR3 sequence (DNA): TGTGCCAGCAGTGAAGAGGAGGGCTATGGCTATACCTTT. Residues: CASSEEEGYGYTF.

Relative to its sample, this clonotype is medium-sized. The chain employs TRBV19 and TRBJ1-2; D is possibly TRBD1 (5 bases). CDR1 is LNHDA, CDR2 SQIVND, per germline (reference sequence). This CDR3 is 13 amino acids long. The V end was cut by 5 bases, the J end by 3 bases, with 10 bases between. CDR3 protein: CASSRDGYYGYTF. The DNA for the CDR3 is TGTGCCAGTAGTCGGGACGGATACTATGGCTACACCTTC. Drawing the rest from reference TRBV19 and TRBJ1-2, the complete variable domain is DGGITQSPKYLFRKEGQNVTLSCEQNLNHDAMYWYRQDPGQGLRLIYYSQIVNDFQKGDIAEGYSVSREKKESFPLTVTSAQKNPTAFYLCASSRDGYYGYTFGSGTRLTVV.

The chain employs TRBV20-1 and TRBJ2-5; 8 bases are shared with TRBD2. The J segment lost 5 bases and the V segment lost 4 bases, leaving 12 bases of the junction unmatched. This CDR3 is built from 15 residues. Germline CDR1 and CDR2: DFQATT and SNEGSKA (reference sequence). CDR3 bases: TGCAGTGCTAAACTAGCGGAAACTCTCGGGGAGACCCAGTACTTC. Translation: CSAKLAETLGETQYF.

The J gene is TRBJ2-1, the V gene TRBV20-1; D is unresolved. V was clipped by 3 bases and J by 6 bases, with 12 bases between them. The CDR3 covers 13 residues. Germline V lookup: CDR1 DFQATT, CDR2 SNEGSKA (reference sequence). The CDR3 loop reads CSASRLLGNEQFF. DNA for the CDR3: TGCAGTGCTAGTCGACTCCTTGGCAATGAGCAGTTCTTC.

The chain joins TRBV5-1 to TRBJ2-6; D is ambiguous. The length of the CDR3 is 18 residues. Germline CDR1 reads SGHRS; CDR2 reads YFSETQ. The V end was cut by 1 base, the J end by 0 bases, with 14 bases between. In DNA, the CDR3 is TGCGCCAGCAGCTTGAAGTCGGCAGGATTCTCTGGGGCCAACGTCCTGACTTTC. Its protein is CASSLKSAGFSGANVLTF.

The CDR3 is CASSRSRLAGTNEQFF. For the CDR3, the DNA is TGTGCCAGCAGCAGGTCCAGACTAGCGGGGACCAATGAGCAGTTCTTC. This sequence joins TRBV3-1 and TRBJ2-1, with TRBD2 matching over 11 bases. This CDR3 has 16 residues. Trimming cost V 5 bases and J 6 bases; bases outside gene matches: 9. Germline assignment: CDR1 LGHDT and CDR2 YNNKEL (reference sequence).

This rearrangement joins TRBV4-3 to TRBJ1-6, with unresolved D. The V end lost 0 bases, the J end lost 6 bases, and 12 bases lay between the germline ends. The germline V gene encodes CDR1 LGHNA and CDR2 YSLEER. The CDR3 covers 16 residues. The CDR3: CASSQDLKGGNSPLHF. The CDR3 DNA is TGCGCCAGCAGCCAAGATCTCAAGGGCGGTAATTCACCCCTCCACTTT.

The chain recombines TRBV13 with TRBJ2-7; 12 bases match TRBD2. The CDR3 sequence is 15 residues long. CDR1 and CDR2 (germline): PRHDT, FYEKMQ (reference sequence). V gave up 5 bases and J gave up 0 bases; unmatched junction bases: 2. CDR3 residues: CASSTSGRSSYEQYF. Here the CDR3 DNA reads TGTGCCAGCAGCACTAGCGGGAGGTCCTCCTACGAGCAGTACTTC.

The CDR3 region has the DNA TGTGCCAGCAGCCGCGGGACGGAAAGGCAAGAGACCCAGTACTTC. Encoded protein: CASSRGTERQETQYF. This chain uses TRBV3-1 with TRBJ2-5; possible D gene TRBD2, 6 bases. V gave up 4 bases and J gave up 2 bases, with 14 bases separating them. Germline lookup yields CDR1 LGHDT and CDR2 YNNKEL (reference sequence). The CDR3 is 15 amino acids.